This entry is about one T cell receptor (beta chain). What it binds is unknown. The source of the sample is a study of blood T cells in healthy people across ages. Points from the study as a whole: CMV infection status of these donors was not known. The study found TCR beta diversity correlated strongly with naive T cell percentage. Diversity figures derived from one million T cells were judged to underestimate the true value.

The authors ran a second PCR of about 7 to 11 cycles using a sample-barcoded 5' primer and a J-beta primer mix. One entry per CDR3 protein, called by TCRdb with MiXCR from the 5' RACE reads. The sample includes approximately 1,100,000 distinct CDR3 sequences, under 55% seen only once; the top ten take 18%. CDR3 length: 14 residues. Trimming removed 4 bases from V and 2 bases from J, with 11 bases in between. Sequencing was performed on blood. The V gene is TRBV12-3 or TRBV12-4, the J gene TRBJ1-2; D unresolved. This receptor was taken from a woman aged 60-75 years in good health. CDR3 nucleotides: TGTGCCAGCAGTTCGGAATGGGCGAACTATGGCTACACCTTC. Protein sequence: CASSSEWANYGYTF.